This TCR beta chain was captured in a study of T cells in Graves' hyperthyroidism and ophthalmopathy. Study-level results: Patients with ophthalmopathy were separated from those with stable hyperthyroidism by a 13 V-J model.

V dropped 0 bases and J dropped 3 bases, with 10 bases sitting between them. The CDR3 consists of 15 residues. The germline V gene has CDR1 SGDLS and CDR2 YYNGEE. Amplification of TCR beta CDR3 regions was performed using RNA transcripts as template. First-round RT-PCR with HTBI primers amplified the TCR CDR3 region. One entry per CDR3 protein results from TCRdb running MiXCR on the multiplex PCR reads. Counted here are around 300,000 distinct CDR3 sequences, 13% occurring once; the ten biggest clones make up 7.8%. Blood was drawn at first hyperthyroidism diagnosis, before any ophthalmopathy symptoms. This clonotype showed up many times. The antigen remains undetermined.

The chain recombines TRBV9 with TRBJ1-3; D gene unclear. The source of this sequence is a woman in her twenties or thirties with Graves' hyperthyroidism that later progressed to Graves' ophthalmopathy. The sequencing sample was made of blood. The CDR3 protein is CASSVGYGVGNTIYF. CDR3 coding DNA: TGTGCCAGCAGCGTAGGTTACGGAGTTGGAAACACCATATATTTT. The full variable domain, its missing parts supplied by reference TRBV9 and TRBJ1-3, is DSGVTQTPKHLITATGQRVTLRCSPRSGDLSVYWYQQSLDQGLQFLIQYYNGEERAKGNILERFSAQQFPDLHSELNLSSLELGDSALYFCASSVGYGVGNTIYFGEGSWLTVV.